This T cell receptor (beta chain) is drawn from a study of post-analysis software for immune sequencing data. Overall study findings and caveats: Comparison with controls showed significantly lower normalized Chao1 diversity in multiple sclerosis patients. The five TRBV segments detected at higher frequency in patients than in controls included TRBV5-6, TRBV5-1 and TRBV20-1. The F measure placed samples prepared in the same batch into strongly shared clusters.

The germline CDR1 and CDR2 sequences are SQVTM and ANQGSEA. Trimming pared 5 bases from V and 2 bases from J, leaving 25 bases between. This CDR3 is 17 amino acids long. TCR beta libraries were prepared from cDNA with unique molecular identifiers. TCRdb passed the PCR reads through MiXCR, listing each CDR3 protein once. The data contain under 900,000 distinct CDR3 sequences, 53% of them singletons. This clonotype was recorded a few times. The antigen is not known. The sequenced sample was blood. The receptor was derived from a girl between 5 and 17 years old with multiple sclerosis. The chain recombines TRBV29-1 with TRBJ2-7; D possibly corresponds to TRBD1 (5 bases). The CDR3 DNA reads as TGCAGCGTTAAGTCCAGACCCTCGACAGATCAGACCTACGAGCAGTACTTC. Translating it yields CSVKSRPSTDQTYEQYF.